This T cell receptor (beta chain) was retrieved from a study of cytomegalovirus exposure and HLA in healthy donors. Overall study results and limits: Confirmation was obtained in vitro that a few CMV-associated chains are specific for CMV antigens. An observed cluster of highly shared sequence variants was recorded as a likely sequencing artifact.

This PCR relied on a set of 60 Vbeta primers and 13 Jbeta primers. In the authors' workflow: Unique TCR beta chains totaled roughly 79 million in a later count, with some 10 million of them shared. The assay was immunoSEQ multiplex PCR, and TCRdb's table has in-frame clones only and misses some. From that table come the V and J calls and clone size; the DNA was used to work out D and trimming. The sample yields roughly 110,000 clones, more than 60% seen once. The germline V and J ends were trimmed by 1 base and 11 bases, with 14 bases remaining between them. The CDR3 extends over 12 amino acids. CDR1 and CDR2 from the germline V gene are GTSNPN and SVGIG (reference sequence). Remarks on this clone: Its antigen is unidentified.

The sequencing sample was made of PBMCs. The chain carries TRBV30 and TRBJ2-5, with D possibly being TRBD2 (5 bases). This receptor was identified in a woman in her 50s in good health and CMV-seropositive. The CDR3 is CAWSEIGVEQYF. CDR3 in DNA: TGTGCCTGGAGTGAAATCGGGGTTGAGCAGTACTTC. Full variable domain (outside the CDR3, taken from reference TRBV30 and TRBJ2-5): SQTIHQWPATLVQPVGSPLSLECTVEGTSNPNLYWYRQAAGRGLQLLFYSVGIGQISSEVPQNLSASRPQDRQFILSSKKLLLSDSGFYLCAWSEIGVEQYFGPGTRLLVL.